This TCR beta chain was documented in a study of T cell responses to AZD1222 COVID-19 vaccine. Study-wide background: Second doses at about 4 or about 12 weeks were pooled. Study-wide points: Spike-specific TCRs gained breadth and depth after people received two AZD1222 doses. Regions left unmutated in variants are reportedly the target of nearly half of spike-specific TCRs.

In the case of this clone: Its antigen is unidentified.

Produced via immunoSEQ multiplex PCR; TCRdb's table is partial and in-frame only. This table holds about 100,000 clones, around 84% found once. Trimming left V 3 bases short and J 4 bases short, with 7 bases between. This CDR3 spans 12 amino acids. Germline loops: CDR1 LNHDA, CDR2 SQIVND (reference sequence). This material consisted of peripheral blood, taken on day 0 of AZD1222 vaccination. The TCR originated in an adult in good health. The chain couples TRBV19 to TRBJ2-7; D uncertain. CDR3 protein: CASSMGQYEQYF. CDR3 DNA: TGTGCCAGTAGTATGGGCCAGTACGAGCAGTACTTC.